Presented here are 30 T cell receptor beta chains from one specimen sequenced in a study of T cell responses to AZD1222 COVID-19 vaccine. TCRdb's copy holds only in-frame clones and misses some; the assay was immunoSEQ multiplex PCR. The sample holds about 85,000 clones, 86% seen once. This specimen was peripheral blood, taken on day 0 of AZD1222 vaccination. The receptors derive from an adult in good health.

V and J are TRBV9 and TRBJ2-1, with D hard to call. This CDR3 is built from 12 residues. V was pared by 4 bases and J by 16 bases, with 18 bases between. The germline CDR1 and CDR2 sequences are SGDLS and YYNGEE. The CDR3 sequence is CASSTTKNDPFF. The DNA of the CDR3 is TGTGCCAGCAGCACTACTAAGAATGACCCCTTCTTC.

This clone was counted a few times. The chain couples TRBV28 to TRBJ2-7; the D call may be TRBD1 or TRBD2 (5 bases each). V was cut by 11 bases and J by 4 bases, with 12 bases left in between. The CDR3 loop spans 11 amino acids. Germline values: CDR1 MDHEN, CDR2 SYDVKM. The CDR3, as DNA: TGTGCCGCCGGAGAGGGGTACGAGCAGTACTTC. It specifies CAAGEGYEQYF.

This chain connects TRBV18 to TRBJ2-5; 11 positions match TRBD1. The CDR3 is 16 residues long. Germline V gene data show CDR1 as KGHSH and CDR2 as LQKENI. V lost 3 bases, J lost 1 base, and 4 bases stayed unmatched. The chain's CDR3 is CASSPPGTGGQETQYF. CDR3 DNA: TGTGCCAGCTCACCCCCCGGGACAGGGGGCCAAGAGACCCAGTACTTC.

The chain uses TRBV25-1 and TRBJ1-6; maybe TRBD1 (6 bases). V lost 5 bases, J lost 9 bases, and 17 bases lay in between. CDR1 and CDR2 (germline): MGHDK, SYGVNS. CDR3 length equals 15 residues. CDR3 nucleotide sequence: TGTGCCAGCAGTCCCCGGGACATACGGGGTTCACCCCTCCACTTT. It encodes CASSPRDIRGSPLHF.

V gene TRBV27 combines with J gene TRBJ1-6, with D unclear. V lost 6 bases and J 7 bases, leaving 16 bases between the germline ends. Looked up from germline, CDR1 is MNHEY and CDR2 is SMNVEV (reference sequence). CDR3 length: 15 residues. The CDR3 reads CASSSSGSLNSPLHF. The CDR3 region has the DNA TGTGCCAGCAGCTCCTCCGGGAGCCTCAATTCACCCCTCCACTTT.

This clone was found a few times. This sequence joins TRBV18 and TRBJ2-3; 8 bases align to TRBD2. Germline CDR1 reads KGHSH; CDR2 reads LQKENI. The trim removed 3 bases at V and 0 bases at J, leaving 8 bases unmatched. The CDR3 extends over 17 amino acids. CDR3 coding DNA: TGTGCCAGCTCACCCCAACTAGCGGATTCTAGCACAGATACGCAGTATTTT. It specifies CASSPQLADSSTDTQYF.

This clone showed up just once. This rearrangement joins TRBV12-3 or TRBV12-4 to TRBJ1-2, with D hard to call. Trimming pared 8 bases from V and 2 bases from J, leaving 12 bases between. CDR3 length: 13 amino acids. The CDR3 bases are TGTGCCAGCGCACTGGCGGCGAACTATGGCTACACCTTC. Encoded protein: CASALAANYGYTF.

The J gene is TRBJ2-1, the V gene TRBV27, with D perhaps matching TRBD2 (5 bases). This CDR3 is 16 amino acids long. V lost 7 bases, J lost 3 bases, and 19 bases lay in between. In germline, CDR1 is MNHEY, CDR2 SMNVEV (reference sequence). The CDR3 nucleotides are TGTGCCAGCATTAGGGCGCGGGCGGCAGTCTACAATGAGCAGTTCTTC. Its translation: CASIRARAAVYNEQFF.

This chain connects TRBV6-2 or TRBV6-3 to TRBJ1-4, with no clear D. V was clipped by 2 bases and J by 0 bases, with 10 bases between them. The CDR3 sequence is 16 residues long. Germline-derived CDR1 and CDR2 are MNHEY and SVGEGT. The CDR3, as DNA: TGTGCCAGCAGTTACACCCAAGTTGCAACTAATGAAAAACTGTTTTTT. Translation: CASSYTQVATNEKLFF.

The chain joins TRBV10-1 to TRBJ1-6; no reliable D call. The CDR3 totals 15 residues. V was pared by 3 bases and J by 7 bases, with 13 bases between. Per the germline V gene, CDR1 is WNHNN and CDR2 is SYGVQD (reference sequence). CDR3 loop: CASSEKSGKNSPLHF. Here the CDR3 DNA reads TGCGCCAGCAGTGAAAAGTCGGGGAAGAATTCACCCCTCCACTTT.

The chain uses TRBV11-2 and TRBJ2-2; weak D call: TRBD1 (5 bases). The ends were cut back, 5 bases at V and 5 bases at J, with 15 bases in the middle. Germline CDR1 reads SGHAT; CDR2 reads FQNNGV. CDR3 length: 15 residues. This CDR3 is CASSTGRAGTGELFF. In nucleotides, the CDR3 is TGTGCCAGCAGCACCGGCAGGGCAGGGACCGGGGAGCTGTTTTTT.

The chain links TRBV3-1 (or the pseudogene TRBV3-2) to TRBJ2-7; 15 bases are shared with TRBD2. CDR1 is LGHDT and CDR2 is YNNKEL in the germline V gene (reference sequence). Trimming removed 2 bases from V and 3 bases from J; junction bases left unmatched: 5. The CDR3 consists of 17 residues. DNA for the CDR3: TGTGCCAGCAGCCAACCCGGACTAGCGGGAGGGCGCTACGAGCAGTACTTC. Translating it yields CASSQPGLAGGRYEQYF.

The V gene is TRBV2, the J gene TRBJ2-7, with D tentatively TRBD2 (5 bases). The CDR3 consists of 12 residues. Trimming took off 6 bases at V and 2 bases at J, with 8 bases between the two ends. Looked up from germline, CDR1 is SNHLY and CDR2 is FYNNEI. The chain's CDR3 is CASRRETYEQYF. The DNA of the CDR3 is TGTGCCAGCAGGAGGGAGACCTACGAGCAGTACTTC.

The gene calls are TRBV7-2 and TRBJ1-3; D gene uncertain. This CDR3 is built from 15 residues. Trimming removed 5 bases at V and 0 bases at J, with 11 bases between. Looked up from germline, CDR1 is SGHTA and CDR2 is FQGNSA. CDR3 nucleotides: TGTGCCAGCAGCACGACGGTGGGCTCTGGAAACACCATATATTTT. As protein: CASSTTVGSGNTIYF.

This clone has a single count. The gene calls are TRBV6-5 and TRBJ2-3; D unclear. The CDR3 contains 12 residues. V was trimmed by 6 bases and J by 0 bases, leaving 4 bases between them. Germline CDR1 reads MNHEY; CDR2 reads SVGAGI. CDR3 sequence (DNA): TGTGCCAGCAGCCAAAGCACAGATACGCAGTATTTT. This translates into CASSQSTDTQYF.

This rearrangement joins TRBV19 to TRBJ1-1; the D gene is possibly TRBD1 (6 bases). V was shortened by 5 bases and J by 1 base, with 11 bases between the two germline ends. Germline V lookup: CDR1 LNHDA, CDR2 SQIVND (reference sequence). CDR3 size: 14 residues. CDR3 in amino acids: CASSPRTANTEAFF. CDR3 DNA sequence: TGTGCCAGTAGTCCTCGGACAGCGAACACTGAAGCTTTCTTT. The full variable domain, completed using reference TRBV19 and TRBJ1-1, is DGGITQSPKYLFRKEGQNVTLSCEQNLNHDAMYWYRQDPGQGLRLIYYSQIVNDFQKGDIAEGYSVSREKKESFPLTVTSAQKNPTAFYLCASSPRTANTEAFFGQGTRLTVV.

This clone has only one observation. The gene calls are TRBV24-1 and TRBJ2-1; TRBD1 might be the D (5 bases). The CDR3 loop spans 14 amino acids. V was pared by 2 bases and J by 7 bases, with 11 bases between. Germline V gene sequence: CDR1 KGHDR, CDR2 SFDVKD. The CDR3 protein is CATSDSGSWNEQFF. The CDR3 DNA reads TGTGCCACCAGTGATTCAGGGTCCTGGAATGAGCAGTTCTTC.

The table lists this clone with a count of one. The chain recombines TRBV27 with TRBJ2-1; TRBD2 matches at 10 bases. The CDR3 spans 15 residues. V was pared by 0 bases and J by 6 bases, with 2 bases of the junction left unmatched. In germline, CDR1 is MNHEY, CDR2 SMNVEV (reference sequence). The CDR3 sequence: CASSLSWTSGNEQFF. In DNA, the CDR3 is TGTGCCAGCAGTTTATCGTGGACTAGCGGCAATGAGCAGTTCTTC.

This clone was found a few times. The V gene is TRBV6-1, the J gene TRBJ2-1, with D possibly being TRBD2 (6 bases). In germline, CDR1 is MNHNS, CDR2 SASEGT. The V and J ends lost 2 bases and 8 bases respectively, with 16 bases between them. The CDR3 totals 15 residues. CDR3 sequence (DNA): TGTGCCAGCAGTGAATCCCCAGGAGGGCTGGATGAGCAGTTCTTC. Residues: CASSESPGGLDEQFF.

This clone was detected only a few times. V and J are TRBV19 and TRBJ2-2; TRBD1 agrees at 10 bases. The CDR3 spans 18 residues. Germline CDR1 and CDR2: LNHDA and SQIVND (reference sequence). V was clipped by 9 bases and J by 0 bases; unmatched bases: 13. The CDR3 nucleotides are TGTGCCAGCTTCCCCCCGGGACAGGGGCCCCCGAACACCGGGGAGCTGTTTTTT. This sequence encodes CASFPPGQGPPNTGELFF.

J is TRBJ1-1 and V is TRBV18, with D tentatively TRBD1 (5 bases). CDR3 size: 14 residues. CDR1 KGHSH and CDR2 LQKENI come from the germline V gene. Trimming removed 3 bases at V and 1 base at J, with 9 bases between. The CDR3: CASSPATGNTEAFF. The CDR3 nucleotides are TGTGCCAGCTCACCCGCTACAGGGAACACTGAAGCTTTCTTT.

V usage is TRBV7-9 and J usage is TRBJ1-5; the match to TRBD1 covers 8 bases. The CDR3 runs to 15 residues. After removal of 4 bases from V and 3 bases from J, the junction contained 5 bases not matched to a gene. CDR1 is SEHNR and CDR2 is FQNEAQ in the germline V gene (reference sequence). The CDR3 sequence: CASSSDRGDNQPQHF. The CDR3 bases are TGTGCCAGCAGCTCCGACAGGGGAGACAATCAGCCCCAGCATTTT.

The chain links TRBV9 to TRBJ2-5, with 12 nucleotides matching TRBD2. The CDR3 totals 17 residues. Germline values: CDR1 SGDLS, CDR2 YYNGEE. V dropped 0 bases and J dropped 2; count of bases not matched to a gene: 5. The CDR3 DNA sequence: TGTGCCAGCAGCGTAGGGCTAGCGGGAGGGGTTCAAGAGACCCAGTACTTC. Translating gives CASSVGLAGGVQETQYF.

As DNA, the CDR3 is TGTGCCAGCAGCCTAGCGGGGGTTTTCCAAGAGACCCAGTACTTC. Its protein is CASSLAGVFQETQYF. The genes are TRBV3-1 (or the pseudogene TRBV3-2) and TRBJ2-5, with 9 bases aligning to TRBD2. J was trimmed by 1 base and V by 4 bases; bases with no gene match: 4. The CDR3 is 15 amino acids. Looked up from germline, CDR1 is LGHDT and CDR2 is YNNKEL (reference sequence).

The chain has TRBV6-4 and TRBJ1-5; D ambiguous. CDR3 size: 13 residues. Trimming cost V 4 bases and J 5 bases, with 9 bases left between them. Per the germline V gene, CDR1 is MRHNA and CDR2 is SNTAGT. CDR3: CASSGFPDQPQHF. Written as DNA, the CDR3 is TGTGCCAGCAGTGGGTTCCCGGATCAGCCCCAGCATTTT.

This chain links TRBV5-1 with TRBJ2-5; possibly TRBD1 for D (6 bases). V lost 6 bases to trimming and J lost 4 bases, with 7 bases between them. The V gene's germline CDR1 is SGHRS and CDR2 YFSETQ. The CDR3 contains 11 residues. In DNA form, the CDR3 reads TGCGCCAGCATACAGGGAGAGACCCAGTACTTC. As protein: CASIQGETQYF.

The chain employs TRBV25-1 and TRBJ2-7; TRBD2 agrees at 8 bases. The CDR3 totals 14 residues. Germline assignment: CDR1 MGHDK and CDR2 SYGVNS. V shed 5 bases and J 5 bases; nucleotides not matched to a gene: 8. The CDR3 DNA reads as TGTGCCAGCAGTCGGACCGTCGGGGGGGACGAGCAGTACTTC. Protein: CASSRTVGGDEQYF.

V is TRBV28 and J is TRBJ1-4; D remains ambiguous. Trimming stripped 6 bases from V and 8 bases from J, with 10 bases between. The CDR3 is made up of 12 amino acids. CDR1 and CDR2 (germline): MDHEN, SYDVKM. CDR3 DNA sequence: TGTGCCAGCAGCCGCCTGGGGGAAAAACTGTTTTTT. Encoded protein: CASSRLGEKLFF.

The V gene is TRBV9, the J gene TRBJ1-2; D call uncertain. The CDR3 covers 15 residues. Trimming stripped 0 bases from V and 4 bases from J, with 13 bases between. Looked up from germline, CDR1 is SGDLS and CDR2 is YYNGEE. CDR3 DNA: TGTGCCAGCAGCGTAGTAGACGGGCCGAGCTATGGCTACACCTTC. Translating it yields CASSVVDGPSYGYTF.

This clone was recorded once. This rearrangement joins TRBV19 to TRBJ1-5, with a tentative D call TRBD1 (6 bases). This CDR3 contains 16 residues. Germline V lookup: CDR1 LNHDA, CDR2 SQIVND (reference sequence). Trimming stripped 4 bases from V and 0 bases from J, with 13 bases between. CDR3 DNA sequence: TGTGCCAGTAGTACTCAGGGGTGGTCTAGCAATCAGCCCCAGCATTTT. Amino acids: CASSTQGWSSNQPQHF.